The entry below gives a single T cell receptor (beta chain) sequence along with its context. These data originate in a study of blood T cell repertoires in COVID-19. Study at large: Material from acute and convalescent COVID-19 was sourced from the United States, Italy and Spain. Sources were T cells, B-cell-depleted T cells, or PBMCs; the material itself was cDNA or gDNA.

This CDR3 has 13 amino acids. The germline V and J ends were trimmed by 5 bases and 2 bases, with 10 bases remaining between them. Authors' analysis steps: Reference gene primer amplification gave nucleated cell count estimates. Repertoires were generated with immunoSEQ multiplex PCR, while TCRdb's copy carries only in-frame clones and drops some. D and trimming were read from the DNA, whereas the V and J calls and clone size are those reported in that table. Among 43,000 or so clones listed, roughly 80% were seen once. The sequenced sample was peripheral blood. The chain recombines TRBV12-3 or TRBV12-4 with TRBJ2-7; tentatively, D is TRBD1 (5 bases). This TCR was recovered from a woman aged 60-75 years with acute or convalescent COVID-19. The CDR3 region has the DNA TGTGCCAGCAGTCACGACAGTACCTACGAGCAGTACTTC. As protein: CASSHDSTYEQYF.